This record looks at one T cell receptor beta chain sequence and its context. RNA was isolated and reverse transcribed to cDNA, the sequencing template. Assay: immunoSEQ multiplex PCR; the TCRdb copy retains only in-frame clones and omits some. The top ten hold 5.5% of the sample, which has 200,000 or so clones, 55% to 70% seen once. The sample belongs to a study of CD8+ T cells in alopecia areata. V dropped 5 bases and J dropped 0 bases, with 25 bases sitting between them. Germline-derived CDR1 and CDR2 are LNHDA and SQIVND (reference sequence). CDR3 length: 19 amino acids. Documented treatment: oral pan-JAK inhibitor, 5-10 mg twice daily.

The sequencing here drew on CD4+ T cells sorted from blood, taken at week 24, from a patient treated with tofacitinib. This receptor was taken from a human donor with alopecia areata. The chain joins TRBV19 to TRBJ2-5, with D hard to call. The CDR3 DNA is TGTGCCAGTAGTCGCAATGACGAGCACCCGGAAGTGTACCAAGAGACCCAGTACTTC. Its translation is CASSRNDEHPEVYQETQYF.